What follows are 14 T cell receptor beta chains derived from one specimen sequenced in a study of cytomegalovirus exposure and HLA in healthy donors. The PCR employed 60 Vbeta primers together with 13 Jbeta primers. Sequencing was performed with immunoSEQ multiplex PCR; in TCRdb, only in-frame clones are kept and a portion is missing. The sample includes 110,000 or so clones, approximately 75% seen only once; the top ten take less than 5.5%. Specimen: PBMCs. The receptors stem from a man in his fifties or sixties in good health and CMV-seropositive.

The chain is built from TRBV15 and TRBJ1-5; 8 bases map to TRBD1. The CDR3 spans 16 residues. V shed 0 bases, J shed 1 base, and the junction held 2 bases outside the gene matches. Germline CDR1 and CDR2: LNHNV and YYDKDF (reference sequence). The CDR3 nucleotides read TGTGCCACCAGCAGAGAGGACAGGGTAAGCAATCAGCCCCAGCATTTT. This sequence encodes CATSREDRVSNQPQHF.

This clone was observed a single time. The V gene is TRBV2, the J gene TRBJ1-4; TRBD1 might be the D (5 bases). Germline-derived CDR1 and CDR2 are SNHLY and FYNNEI. The germline V and J ends were trimmed by 4 bases and 8 bases, with 11 bases remaining between them. The CDR3 covers 13 residues. The CDR3 sequence: CASSVRGGEKLFF. DNA for the CDR3: TGTGCCAGCAGTGTGCGGGGGGGAGAAAAACTGTTTTTT.

The gene calls are TRBV19 and TRBJ2-5, with D maybe TRBD1 (6 bases). The CDR3 length is 13 residues. In germline, CDR1 is LNHDA, CDR2 SQIVND (reference sequence). V lost 6 bases and J lost 6, with 14 bases in between. The CDR3 sequence: CASSPTGTKTQYF. CDR3 coding DNA: TGTGCCAGTAGCCCGACAGGCACGAAGACCCAGTACTTC.

This sequence joins TRBV13 and TRBJ1-5; D not certain. CDR3 length equals 15 residues. Germline values: CDR1 PRHDT, CDR2 FYEKMQ (reference sequence). V lost 2 bases and J lost 4, with 12 bases in between. The CDR3 DNA reads TGTGCCAGCAGCTTAAGGCAGGTTTCAAATCAGCCCCAGCATTTT. This codes for CASSLRQVSNQPQHF. The entire variable domain, with the rest obtained from reference TRBV13 and TRBJ1-5, is as follows: AAGVIQSPRHLIKEKRETATLKCYPIPRHDTVYWYQQGPGQDPQFLISFYEKMQSDKGSIPDRFSAQQFSDYHSELNMSSLELGDSALYFCASSLRQVSNQPQHFGDGTRLSIL.

This chain joins TRBV29-1 and TRBJ2-5; 7 bases fit TRBD1. The CDR3 is 15 residues long. CDR1 and CDR2 (germline): SQVTM, ANQGSEA. With V trimmed by 5 bases and J by 5 bases, 14 bases remained unmatched. CDR3 nucleotide sequence: TGCAGCGTTCGACCCTCCGGGACAGAGAGGGAGACCCAGTACTTC. Protein product: CSVRPSGTERETQYF.

The rearrangement joins TRBV28 to TRBJ1-1; D is ambiguous. V dropped 5 bases and J dropped 4 bases, with 17 bases sitting between them. This CDR3 has 15 residues. Germline V gene lookup returns CDR1 MDHEN and CDR2 SYDVKM. CDR3 protein: CASSPRGGSITEAFF. The CDR3 region has the DNA TGTGCCAGCAGTCCCCGGGGAGGGTCGATCACTGAAGCTTTCTTT.

The genes are TRBV7-9 and TRBJ1-1, with TRBD1 matching 7 bases. The CDR3 length is 12 residues. V shed 2 bases, J shed 10 bases, and the junction held 4 bases outside the gene matches. The germline V gene encodes CDR1 SEHNR and CDR2 FQNEAQ (reference sequence). DNA for the CDR3: TGTGCCAGCAGCTTAACACAGGGGTCAGCTTTCTTT. Protein sequence: CASSLTQGSAFF.

V is TRBV7-3 and J is TRBJ2-5; TRBD2 aligns across 7 bases. V was pared by 2 bases and J by 4 bases, with 1 base of the junction left unmatched. This CDR3 region has 13 residues. Germline-derived CDR1 and CDR2 are SGHTA and FQGTGA. CDR3 region: CASSLLAGETQYF. The CDR3 bases are TGTGCCAGCAGCTTATTAGCGGGAGAGACCCAGTACTTC.

This clone was observed once. V is TRBV30 and J is TRBJ2-5; D uncertain. The V end lost 3 bases, the J end lost 4 bases, and 6 bases lay between the germline ends. The CDR3 is made up of 11 amino acids. Looked up from germline, CDR1 is GTSNPN and CDR2 is SVGIG (reference sequence). In DNA, the CDR3 is TGTGCCTGGAGCCCGGGAGAGACCCAGTACTTC. This gives the protein CAWSPGETQYF.

In this sample, this clone turned up once. The V and J genes are TRBV5-8 and TRBJ2-3, with 10 bases lining up with TRBD2. V lost 3 bases to trimming and J lost 0 bases; unmatched junction nucleotides: 7. Germline values: CDR1 SGHTS, CDR2 YDEGEE. The CDR3 runs 17 residues. In DNA form, the CDR3 reads TGTGCCAGCAGCTCTCCAGCGGGAGGGCCTAGCACAGATACGCAGTATTTT. Amino acids: CASSSPAGGPSTDTQYF.

The chain is built from TRBV6-5 and TRBJ1-1; D is unresolved. CDR1 is MNHEY, CDR2 SVGAGI, per germline. V lost 5 bases and J 3 bases, leaving 13 bases between the germline ends. There are 14 residues in the CDR3. CDR3 bases: TGTGCCAGCAGTCAGACCGGAGGTGACACTGAAGCTTTCTTT. It translates to CASSQTGGDTEAFF.

The chain carries TRBV18 and TRBJ2-1, with TRBD2 identical over 10 bases. There are 15 residues in the CDR3. Germline-derived CDR1 and CDR2 are KGHSH and LQKENI. V shed 1 base and J 7 bases; nucleotides not matched to a gene: 4. DNA for the CDR3: TGTGCCAGCTCACCACTCAGCGGGAGGGCAAATGAGCAGTTCTTC. Amino acids: CASSPLSGRANEQFF.

This chain links TRBV6-1 with TRBJ1-6; D may be TRBD1 (5 bases). Germline V gene lookup returns CDR1 MNHNS and CDR2 SASEGT. With 3 bases removed from V and 0 bases from J, the gap between germline ends came to 12 bases. This CDR3 comprises 17 residues. CDR3 nucleotide sequence: TGTGCCAGCAGTGATGGGGCTGGCAGCTCCTATAATTCACCCCTCCACTTT. Translation: CASSDGAGSSYNSPLHF.

This chain connects TRBV11-2 to TRBJ2-1; 11 nucleotides align to TRBD2. From germline, CDR1 is SGHAT and CDR2 FQNNGV. The length of the CDR3 is 17 residues. J lost 5 bases, V lost 0 bases, and 6 bases had no gene match. CDR3 coding DNA: TGTGCCAGCAGCTTAGATCGTCGACTAGCGGGGAACAATGAGCAGTTCTTC. Translating it yields CASSLDRRLAGNNEQFF. Combining the CDR3 with reference TRBV11-2 and TRBJ2-1 gives the whole variable domain EAGVAQSPRYKIIEKRQSVAFWCNPISGHATLYWYQQILGQGPKLLIQFQNNGVVDDSQLPKDRFSAERLKGVDSTLKIQPAKLEDSAVYLCASSLDRRLAGNNEQFFGPGTRLTVL.